A single sample is the source of the 11 T cell receptor beta chains below, sequenced in a study of blood T cell repertoires in COVID-19. Assay: immunoSEQ multiplex PCR; the TCRdb copy retains only in-frame clones and omits some. The data contain approximately 110,000 clones, more than 85% of them singletons. Sequenced input: peripheral blood. The receptors come from a man aged 50 or older with COVID-19, enrolled during active disease.

This chain links TRBV28 with TRBJ1-5; D ambiguous. Germline V lookup: CDR1 MDHEN, CDR2 SYDVKM. CDR3 length: 16 amino acids. Trimming took off 7 bases at V and 0 bases at J, with 16 bases between the two ends. The CDR3 spells CASKVIHSYSNQPQHF. The CDR3 DNA reads TGTGCCAGCAAAGTGATCCACAGCTATAGCAATCAGCCCCAGCATTTT.

For this clone: Different DNA sequences within this sample yield the same CDR3. V and J are TRBV10-2 and TRBJ1-1, with TRBD1 as a possible D gene (5 bases). Germline assignment: CDR1 WSHSY and CDR2 SAAADI. Deletions cut 6 bases from V and 1 base from J, with 9 bases between. There are 13 residues in the CDR3. The CDR3 sequence: CASRGRGNTEAFF. The CDR3 region has the DNA TGCGCCAGCAGGGGGCGCGGGAACACTGAAGCTTTCTTT.

This clone was picked up one time. The chain has TRBV7-2 and TRBJ2-3; the match to TRBD2 covers 7 bases. Germline CDR1 reads SGHTA; CDR2 reads FQGNSA. The junction had 7 bases not matched to a gene; V was cut back by 5 bases and J by 2 bases. The CDR3 extends over 15 amino acids. The CDR3 DNA is TGTGCCAGCAGCCCTCAAGCGGGAAACACAGATACGCAGTATTTT. This codes for CASSPQAGNTDTQYF.

This chain uses TRBV7-2 with TRBJ1-2, with 9 positions matching TRBD1. The V gene end was trimmed by 2 bases and the J gene end by 7 bases; junction bases not matched to a gene: 5. CDR3 length: 14 amino acids. The germline V gene has CDR1 SGHTA and CDR2 FQGNSA. This CDR3 reads CASSLPGQGSGYTF. CDR3 bases: TGTGCCAGCAGCTTACCGGGACAGGGAAGTGGCTACACCTTC.

CDR3 residues: CASSLGGMGETQYF. The CDR3 DNA reads as TGTGCCAGCAGCTTAGGAGGGATGGGGGAGACCCAGTACTTC. J is TRBJ2-5 and V is TRBV7-8; TRBD2 might be the D (5 bases). Trimming removed 1 base from V and 5 bases from J, with 11 bases in between. Per the germline V gene, CDR1 is SGHVS and CDR2 is FQNEAQ. CDR3 length equals 14 residues.

The chain combines TRBV28 with TRBJ1-1; D might be TRBD1 (5 bases). V was cut by 5 bases and J by 1 base, with 8 bases left in between. CDR3 length: 13 amino acids. Germline CDR1 and CDR2: MDHEN and SYDVKM. The CDR3: CASSPGGNTEAFF. The CDR3 nucleotides read TGTGCCAGCAGTCCGGGGGGGAACACTGAAGCTTTCTTT.

V usage is TRBV7-9 and J usage is TRBJ2-1, with a weak D call TRBD2 (7 bases). This CDR3 contains 12 residues. From germline, CDR1 is SEHNR and CDR2 FQNEAQ (reference sequence). The V end was cut by 5 bases, the J end by 9 bases, with 11 bases between. The CDR3 DNA reads TGTGCCAGCAGCAAGGGGGGGAGTGAGCAGTTCTTC. Translation gives CASSKGGSEQFF.

The CDR3 DNA reads TGTGCCAGCAGCCTCACCGGTGGTATGTCTTTCTCCGAGCAGTACTTC. Translation: CASSLTGGMSFSEQYF. The V and J genes are TRBV3-1 (or the pseudogene TRBV3-2) and TRBJ2-7; D is unresolved. V lost 4 bases, J lost 6 bases, and 22 bases lay in between. Germline V CDR1 and CDR2: LGHDT, YNNKEL (reference sequence). The CDR3 runs 16 residues.

J is TRBJ2-7 and V is TRBV3-1 (or the pseudogene TRBV3-2); 9 bases line up with TRBD1. The CDR3 is 13 residues long. Germline loops: CDR1 LGHDT, CDR2 YNNKEL (reference sequence). V was pared by 5 bases and J by 3 bases, with 2 bases of the junction left unmatched. The CDR3 bases are TGTGCCAGCAGCGGGACAGGGAACTACGAGCAGTACTTC. Its translation is CASSGTGNYEQYF.

V and J are TRBV9 and TRBJ2-1, with TRBD2 as a possible D gene (6 bases). Germline V gene data show CDR1 as SGDLS and CDR2 as YYNGEE. V was trimmed by 3 bases and J by 0 bases, leaving 10 bases between them. The CDR3 totals 15 residues. CDR3 nucleotides: TGTGCCAGCAGCGCCCTAGCGTTCTCCTACAATGAGCAGTTCTTC. Translation gives CASSALAFSYNEQFF.

The V gene is TRBV2, the J gene TRBJ1-5, with a possible D match to TRBD1 (6 bases). V dropped 8 bases and J dropped 4 bases, with 15 bases sitting between them. Germline V lookup: CDR1 SNHLY, CDR2 FYNNEI. CDR3 length: 14 residues. The CDR3 protein is CASRFSGDNQPQHF. The CDR3 nucleotides are TGTGCCAGCCGTTTTTCAGGGGATAATCAGCCCCAGCATTTT.